One sample yielded the 17 T cell receptor beta chains listed below, sequenced in a study of blood T cell repertoires in COVID-19. Data came from immunoSEQ multiplex PCR; TCRdb stores just in-frame clones and leaves some out. The profile shows around 310,000 clones, 90% of them singletons. Material for sequencing was peripheral blood. Receptor source: a woman aged 40-49 years with COVID-19, enrolled during active disease.

The V gene is TRBV27, the J gene TRBJ1-1; 8 bases map to TRBD1. This CDR3 comprises 14 residues. CDR1 and CDR2 (germline): MNHEY, SMNVEV (reference sequence). V gave up 3 bases and J gave up 8 bases; unmatched junction bases: 8. Here the CDR3 DNA reads TGTGCCAGCAGTTTGGGACAGGCGTTTGACGAAGCTTTCTTT. This codes for CASSLGQAFDEAFF.

The chain employs TRBV7-2 and TRBJ2-7, with D uncertain. The CDR3 covers 12 residues. Germline CDR1 SGHTA, CDR2 FQGNSA. Trimming pared 2 bases from V and 5 bases from J, leaving 7 bases between. CDR3 residues: CASSLSSHEQYF. The CDR3 nucleotides read TGTGCCAGCAGCTTATCTTCTCACGAGCAGTACTTC.

DNA of the CDR3: TGTGCCACCAGCAGAGATCCAGCGGGAGGTGGGACAGATACGCAGTATTTT. It yields the protein CATSRDPAGGGTDTQYF. The chain joins TRBV15 to TRBJ2-3; 9 nucleotides match TRBD2. Germline V CDR1 and CDR2: LNHNV, YYDKDF (reference sequence). The CDR3 consists of 17 residues. V gave up 0 bases and J gave up 3 bases; unmatched junction bases: 7. The variable domain in full, with the rest retrieved from reference TRBV15 and TRBJ2-3, is DAMVIQNPRYQVTQFGKPVTLSCSQTLNHNVMYWYQQKSSQAPKLLFHYYDKDFNNEADTPDNFQSRRPNTSFCFLDIRSPGLGDTAMYLCATSRDPAGGGTDTQYFGPGTRLTVL.

V gene TRBV28 combines with J gene TRBJ1-4; D is unresolved. Deletions cut 5 bases from V and 8 bases from J, with 21 bases between. The CDR3 runs to 16 residues. CDR1 and CDR2 (germline): MDHEN, SYDVKM. The CDR3 reads CASSRPTGPEGEKLFF. The CDR3 coding sequence is TGTGCCAGCAGTCGCCCCACCGGCCCGGAGGGAGAAAAACTGTTTTTT.

V usage is TRBV18 and J usage is TRBJ1-1; TRBD1 aligns across 9 bases. Trimming at V came to 5 bases and at J to 7 bases, leaving 8 bases not matched to a gene. The CDR3 sequence is 14 residues long. CDR1 KGHSH and CDR2 LQKENI come from the germline V gene. In DNA, the CDR3 is TGTGCCAGCTCAACGAGGACAGGGGCAGGTGAAGCTTTCTTT. This gives the protein CASSTRTGAGEAFF. The full variable domain, with the rest looked up from reference TRBV18 and TRBJ1-1, is NAGVMQNPRHLVRRRGQEARLRCSPMKGHSHVYWYRQLPEEGLKFMVYLQKENIIDESGMPKERFSAEFPKEGPSILRIQQVVRGDSAAYFCASSTRTGAGEAFFGQGTRLTVV.

The chain carries TRBV3-1 (or the pseudogene TRBV3-2) and TRBJ1-5, with D possibly matching TRBD1 (5 bases). Germline V gene lookup returns CDR1 LGHDT and CDR2 YNNKEL (reference sequence). This CDR3 comprises 15 residues. V lost 4 bases to trimming and J lost 5 bases, with 15 bases between them. The CDR3 DNA sequence: TGTGCCAGCAGCCTTCAGGACAATCCCGATCAGCCCCAGCATTTT. Protein sequence: CASSLQDNPDQPQHF.

The chain has TRBV7-9 and TRBJ2-7, with 11 bases fitting TRBD2. Germline-derived CDR1 and CDR2 are SEHNR and FQNEAQ (reference sequence). J was trimmed by 4 bases and V by 5 bases; bases with no gene match: 7. This CDR3 contains 15 residues. The CDR3 here is CASSTLAGGPYEQYF. CDR3 DNA: TGTGCCAGCAGCACCCTAGCGGGAGGACCATACGAGCAGTACTTC.

The gene calls are TRBV20-1 and TRBJ1-1; D is ambiguous. This CDR3 comprises 12 residues. With 3 bases removed from V and 5 bases from J, the gap between germline ends came to 10 bases. Germline CDR1 is DFQATT and CDR2 is SNEGSKA (reference sequence). For the CDR3, the DNA is TGCAGTGCTAGTTCAGATGGTACTGAAGCTTTCTTT. This gives the protein CSASSDGTEAFF.

This clone appeared once. The chain recombines TRBV28 with TRBJ2-7, with D possibly TRBD1 on 7 matching bases. The V and J ends lost 4 bases and 3 bases respectively, with 19 bases between them. Looked up from germline, CDR1 is MDHEN and CDR2 is SYDVKM. CDR3 length equals 16 residues. The CDR3 DNA follows: TGTGCCAGCAGTTCTTATTGGCGGCAGGGGGGCTACGAGCAGTACTTC. Amino acid sequence: CASSSYWRQGGYEQYF.

This clone was counted once. This chain joins TRBV5-4 and TRBJ2-3, with D perhaps TRBD1 (5 bases). V gave up 3 bases and J gave up 0 bases, with 14 bases separating them. This CDR3 spans 16 amino acids. The germline CDR1 and CDR2 sequences are SGHNT and YYREEE (reference sequence). CDR3 coding DNA: TGTGCCAGCAGCTGGAAAACAGGCGCTAGCACAGATACGCAGTATTTT. Protein sequence: CASSWKTGASTDTQYF.

The chain carries TRBV5-1 and TRBJ1-2, with a possible D match to TRBD1 (6 bases). Germline V CDR1 and CDR2: SGHRS, YFSETQ. The CDR3 runs 15 residues. The V end was cut by 4 bases, the J end by 4 bases, with 17 bases between. The CDR3 reads CASSQQGMSVYGYTF. DNA for the CDR3: TGCGCCAGCAGCCAGCAGGGGATGTCAGTCTATGGCTACACCTTC.

This rearrangement joins TRBV7-2 to TRBJ2-5; D is uncertain. Trimming took 5 bases from V and 5 from J, leaving 15 bases between them. CDR3 length: 14 amino acids. Germline V gene lookup returns CDR1 SGHTA and CDR2 FQGNSA. The CDR3 DNA sequence: TGTGCCAGCAGCCCTCCCAGTCCTTTGGAGACCCAGTACTTC. Encoded protein: CASSPPSPLETQYF. Variable domain in full (rest from reference TRBV7-2 and TRBJ2-5): GAGVSQSPSNKVTEKGKDVELRCDPISGHTALYWYRQSLGQGLEFLIYFQGNSAPDKSGLPSDRFSAERTGGSVSTLTIQRTQQEDSAVYLCASSPPSPLETQYFGPGTRLLVL.

CDR3 in amino acids: CASSWGDRGLEQYF. As DNA, the CDR3 is TGCGCCAGCAGCTGGGGGGACAGGGGGCTTGAGCAGTACTTC. The rearrangement links TRBV5-1 to TRBJ2-7; 12 bases are shared with TRBD1. Germline V gene data show CDR1 as SGHRS and CDR2 as YFSETQ. V was pared by 3 bases and J by 7 bases, with 5 bases of the junction left unmatched. This CDR3 region has 14 residues.

This chain links TRBV28 with TRBJ1-5; D might be TRBD1 (5 bases). The CDR3 has 14 residues. The germline V gene encodes CDR1 MDHEN and CDR2 SYDVKM. The ends were cut back, 6 bases at V and 8 bases at J, with 17 bases in the middle. The CDR3 region has the DNA TGTGCCAGCAGCCCAAGTGGGGCCTGGGAGCCCCAGCATTTT. Translated: CASSPSGAWEPQHF.

The chain joins TRBV9 to TRBJ2-2; the D is unclear. Between the trimmed V and J ends, which lost 0 bases and 3 bases, there was a span of 9 bases. In germline, CDR1 is SGDLS, CDR2 YYNGEE. The CDR3 sequence is 15 residues long. CDR3 in DNA: TGTGCCAGCAGCGTAGGCCGAGGCGACACCGGGGAGCTGTTTTTT. Translation gives CASSVGRGDTGELFF.

The chain uses TRBV12-3 or TRBV12-4 and TRBJ2-7; 9 bases fit TRBD1. This CDR3 region has 13 residues. V was clipped by 6 bases and J by 5 bases; unmatched bases: 5. The CDR3 region has the DNA TGTGCCAGCAGACGACAGGGGGTCAACGAGCAGTACTTC. Its protein is CASRRQGVNEQYF.

The V call is TRBV6-5, the J call TRBJ1-6; D call uncertain. CDR1 and CDR2 from the germline V gene are MNHEY and SVGAGI. The CDR3 is made up of 16 amino acids. Trimming pared 0 bases from V and 11 bases from J, leaving 17 bases between. The chain's CDR3 is CASSYSNRVALTPLHF. The CDR3 DNA sequence: TGTGCCAGCAGTTACTCGAATCGGGTCGCTTTAACACCCCTCCACTTT.